Sequencing of this TCR beta chain was carried out in a study of shared clonotypes between healthy human individuals. This CDR3 is built from 13 residues. Trimming took off 3 bases at V and 9 bases at J, with 14 bases between the two ends. Germline loops: CDR1 SGHAT, CDR2 FQNNGV. The method was immunoSEQ multiplex PCR; TCRdb's version includes in-frame clones alone and lacks a portion of them. The table includes 2 million to 3 million clones, under 95% detected once. The material sequenced was naive CD4+ T cells from PBMCs. Indicated subset: CD45RA+ positively selected. The clonotype comes from a young man in good health. Some clones in this sample may be carry-over from other donors' samples. The chain has TRBV11-2 and TRBJ2-5; no clear D gene. The CDR3 spells CASSFTERLAQYF. In DNA form, the CDR3 reads TGTGCCAGCAGCTTCACGGAAAGGTTGGCCCAGTACTTC.